This TCR beta chain is drawn from a study of human T cells and chemical hapten exposure. CDR3 size: 13 residues. V lost 6 bases to trimming and J lost 0 bases, with 8 bases between them. Germline V lookup: CDR1 SGHAT, CDR2 FQNNGV. Unfractionated whole blood yielded the extracted total RNA. During construction of the library, unique molecular identifiers were attached to individual cDNA molecules for quantitative, reproducible TCR counting. TCRdb passed the 5' RACE reads through MiXCR, listing each CDR3 protein once. The profile covers approximately 140,000 distinct CDR3 sequences, with roughly 4% appearing a single time and over 1.3% taken by the ten largest. This clonotype was recorded many times.

The rearrangement joins TRBV11-2 to TRBJ1-2, with D possibly TRBD1 on 6 matching bases. The clonotype was recovered from a female donor in good health. CDR3 in amino acids: CASRQGSNYGYTF. The CDR3 bases are TGTGCCAGCAGACAGGGTTCTAACTATGGCTACACCTTC.